This T cell receptor (beta chain) was sequenced during a study of blood T cell repertoires in COVID-19. In the study overall: Sites in the United States, Italy and Spain provided acute and convalescent COVID-19 samples.

This CDR3 is built from 15 residues. After removal of 4 bases from V and 5 bases from J, the junction contained 6 bases not matched to a gene. Germline V gene data show CDR1 as LGHDT and CDR2 as YNNKEL (reference sequence). Authors' methods: Nucleated cell number was recorded as an estimate derived from reference gene primer amplification. Sequencing was performed with immunoSEQ multiplex PCR; in TCRdb, only in-frame clones are kept and a portion is missing. The D gene and trimming were derived from the DNA, and the V and J assignments and clone size from that table. Of over 140,000 clones in the sample, about 86% are singletons; the top ten hold approximately 4%.

The chain employs TRBV3-1 (or the pseudogene TRBV3-2) and TRBJ2-5; the match to TRBD2 covers 11 bases. The TCR comes from a woman aged 60-70 years with acute or convalescent COVID-19. Input material: peripheral blood. The CDR3 protein is CASSPTSGKWETQYF. For the CDR3, the DNA is TGTGCCAGCAGCCCGACTAGCGGGAAGTGGGAGACCCAGTACTTC.